This T cell receptor beta chain was sequenced for a study of blood T cell repertoires in COVID-19. Study overall: The United States, Italy and Spain were the sources of the acute and convalescent COVID-19 samples.

In the authors' methods: Estimation of nucleated cell counts relied on the amplification of reference gene primers. The repertoire was sequenced with immunoSEQ multiplex PCR; TCRdb's copy has only in-frame clones and lacks some. That table is the source of V, J and clone size, and D and trimming were worked out from the DNA. The sample has approximately 130,000 clones, approximately 87% seen once. With V trimmed by 5 bases and J by 7 bases, 17 bases remained unmatched. This CDR3 has 17 amino acids. This chain uses TRBV5-3 with TRBJ1-5; 8 bases fit TRBD1. TRBV5-3 is annotated as an ORF whose role is uncertain. The sequence was collected from a man over 45 with acute or convalescent COVID-19. The specimen sequenced was peripheral blood. In DNA, the CDR3 is TGTGCCAGAAGGAGACCGGGACAGGTGGAAATTGGACAGCCCCAGCATTTT. Its translation is CARRRPGQVEIGQPQHF.